The rows below give T cell receptor beta chains drawn from one sample of a study of cytomegalovirus exposure and HLA in healthy donors. Clones were sequenced by immunoSEQ multiplex PCR, and TCRdb holds only the in-frame ones, with some missing. There are 90,000 to 130,000 clones in the sample; over 60% occur only once, and 2.5% to 3% lies in the top ten. The sequenced sample was PBMCs. The source of these receptors is a woman aged 55-70 years in good health and CMV-seropositive. The CDR3 runs from the conserved cysteine through the conserved F or W. A D gene is named only where the DNA matches it firmly. The size entry is marked missing in some rows and otherwise reads once, few, many or a size class.

CASSLWAGGDEQYF	TGTGCCAGCAGCTTGTGGGCAGGAGGGGACGAGCAGTACTTC	14	.	few	TRBJ2-7	TRBV5-6
CASSLEGTSGHTDTQYF	TGTGCCAGCAGCCTCGAAGGGACTAGCGGACATACAGATACGCAGTATTTT	17	.	few	TRBJ2-3	TRBV21-1
CASSSGRGFEETQYF	TGCGCCAGCAGCTCGGGTAGGGGGTTTGAAGAGACCCAGTACTTC	15	.	.	TRBJ2-5	TRBV5-1
CASSLGLRLAEAQGGYEQYF	TGCGCCAGCAGCTTGGGGTTGAGGCTAGCGGAAGCCCAAGGGGGCTACGAGCAGTACTTC	20	.	.	TRBJ2-7	TRBV5-1
CASSLGQGNQPQHF	TGTGCCAGCAGCTTAGGACAGGGCAATCAGCCCCAGCATTTT	14	.	.	TRBJ1-5	TRBV7-9
CASSPREGGYNSPLHF	TGTGCCAGCTCACCACGAGAGGGCGGCTATAATTCACCCCTCCACTTT	16	.	.	TRBJ1-6	TRBV18
CAISESGRQGNSPLHF	TGTGCCATCAGTGAGTCAGGGAGACAGGGGAATTCACCCCTCCACTTT	16	TRBD1	.	TRBJ1-6	TRBV10-3
CASSLSIKGWTEAFF	TGTGCCAGCAGTTTAAGTATTAAGGGGTGGACTGAAGCTTTCTTT	15	.	.	TRBJ1-1	TRBV27
CASSWRGRGELFF	TGTGCCAGCAGCTGGCGTGGAAGGGGAGAGCTGTTTTTT	13	.	.	TRBJ2-2	TRBV5-6
CASSYGRVEYF	TGTGCCAGCAGTTATGGCAGGGTGGAGTACTTC	11	.	.	TRBJ2-7	TRBV6-5
CASSSGLADLSGANVLTF	TGTGCCAGCAGTTCAGGACTAGCTGACCTCTCTGGGGCCAACGTCCTGACTTTC	18	TRBD2	.	TRBJ2-6	TRBV27
CASSQEGSVTGGNEQFF	TGCGCCAGCAGCCAAGAGGGCTCGGTGACAGGGGGGAATGAGCAGTTCTTC	17	TRBD1	few	TRBJ2-1	TRBV4-1
CASSRLAGMSSYNEQFF	TGTGCCAGCAGTAGACTAGCGGGGATGAGCTCCTACAATGAGCAGTTCTTC	17	TRBD2	few	TRBJ2-1	TRBV9
CASSLSVLGTQYF	TGCGCCAGCAGCTTGAGCGTCCTGGGGACCCAGTACTTC	13	.	.	TRBJ2-5	TRBV5-1
CASSAQGNYGYTF	TGTGCCAGCAGTGCACAGGGGAACTATGGCTACACCTTC	13	TRBD1	.	TRBJ1-2	TRBV6-1
CASSRRGSTDTQYF	TGTGCCAGCAGCCGACGAGGTAGCACAGATACGCAGTATTTT	14	.	.	TRBJ2-3	TRBV11-1
CASSLNQWRRGRQNEQFF	TGTGCCAGCAGCTTAAATCAGTGGCGGCGGGGTAGGCAAAATGAGCAGTTCTTC	18	.	.	TRBJ2-1	TRBV7-2
CASSAGGNQPQHF	TGTGCCAGCAGTGCGGGAGGCAATCAGCCCCAGCATTTT	13	.	.	TRBJ1-5	TRBV6-4
CASSPNHSGGKNIQYF	TGTGCCAGCAGTCCCAATCACTCGGGAGGCAAAAACATTCAGTACTTC	16	TRBD2	.	TRBJ2-4	TRBV27
CASSEAIGRGRRNEQFF	TGTGCCAGCAGTGAAGCAATCGGCAGGGGGCGAAGAAATGAGCAGTTCTTC	17	TRBD1	.	TRBJ2-1	TRBV2
CSVFPQGKLNTEAFF	TGCAGCGTTTTTCCCCAGGGAAAGTTGAACACTGAAGCTTTCTTT	15	.	.	TRBJ1-1	TRBV29-1
CASSQYQETQYF	TGTGCCAGCAGCCAGTACCAAGAGACCCAGTACTTC	12	.	.	TRBJ2-5	TRBV7-2
CASSWEGYGYTF	TGCGCCAGCAGCTGGGAGGGGTATGGCTACACCTTC	12	.	.	TRBJ1-2	TRBV5-1
CASSRGLNTEAFF	TGTGCCAGCAGCCGGGGGTTGAACACTGAAGCTTTCTTT	13	.	.	TRBJ1-1	TRBV7-9
CASSPSQGSVDYGYTF	TGTGCCAGCTCACCTTCACAGGGGTCGGTTGACTATGGCTACACCTTC	16	TRBD1	.	TRBJ1-2	TRBV18